Listed here are 18 T cell receptor beta chains from one sample, sequenced in a study of blood T cell repertoires in COVID-19. Sequenced by immunoSEQ multiplex PCR; TCRdb stores in-frame clones only, minus some. The table lists roughly 65,000 clones, about 86% of them singletons, with over 4% in the top ten. The source material was peripheral blood. These receptors all stem from a man between 50 and 59 years old with acute or convalescent COVID-19.

The chain employs TRBV28 and TRBJ1-4; D perhaps matches TRBD1 (5 bases). Per the germline V gene, CDR1 is MDHEN and CDR2 is SYDVKM. V lost 5 bases to trimming and J lost 6 bases, with 7 bases between them. The CDR3 loop spans 12 amino acids. The CDR3 region has the DNA TGTGCCAGCAGTGGGGGGGATGAAAAACTGTTTTTT. Residues: CASSGGDEKLFF.

This clone has just one count. The chain uses TRBV5-6 and TRBJ2-1, with 7 bases matching TRBD2. From germline, CDR1 is SGHDT and CDR2 YYEEEE. This CDR3 has 13 residues. The J segment lost 9 bases and the V segment lost 5 bases, leaving 8 bases of the junction unmatched. CDR3 protein: CASSGDYPGEQFF. The CDR3 DNA follows: TGTGCCAGCAGTGGGGACTACCCGGGTGAGCAGTTCTTC. Full variable domain (missing parts from reference TRBV5-6 and TRBJ2-1): DAGVTQSPTHLIKTRGQQVTLRCSPKSGHDTVSWYQQALGQGPQFIFQYYEEEERQRGNFPDRFSGHQFPNYSSELNVNALLLGDSALYLCASSGDYPGEQFFGPGTRLTVL.

The CDR3, as DNA: TGTGCCAGCCGACAGAGCTCTGGAAACACCATATATTTT. Translated: CASRQSSGNTIYF. V gene TRBV25-1 combines with J gene TRBJ1-3; D is perhaps TRBD1 (5 bases). V was clipped by 8 bases and J by 0 bases, with 8 bases between them. Per germline, CDR1 MGHDK and CDR2 SYGVNS. CDR3 length: 13 residues.

This rearrangement joins TRBV10-3 to TRBJ2-1, with 7 bases matching TRBD2. The CDR3 covers 14 residues. Germline CDR1 and CDR2: ENHRY and SYGVKD. The J segment lost 5 bases and the V segment lost 1 base, leaving 2 bases of the junction unmatched. The CDR3, as DNA: TGTGCCATCAGTGAGTATCTAGCGGACAATGAGCAGTTCTTC. Protein product: CAISEYLADNEQFF.

The V call is TRBV19, the J call TRBJ2-3, with 9 bases matching TRBD2. The CDR3 runs to 15 residues. V shed 4 bases, J shed 4 bases, and the junction held 6 bases outside the gene matches. Germline CDR1 is LNHDA and CDR2 is SQIVND (reference sequence). CDR3 loop: CASSTAGGRPDTQYF. CDR3 DNA: TGTGCCAGTAGTACAGCGGGGGGTCGTCCAGATACGCAGTATTTT.

V gene TRBV11-2 combines with J gene TRBJ2-5, with D possibly TRBD2 on 7 matching bases. The germline V and J ends were trimmed by 2 bases and 3 bases, with 13 bases remaining between them. Looked up from germline, CDR1 is SGHAT and CDR2 is FQNNGV. The CDR3 is made up of 15 amino acids. Written as DNA, the CDR3 is TGTGCCAGCAGCTTATTGCGGGGGCCTGAAGAGACCCAGTACTTC. The encoded protein is CASSLLRGPEETQYF.

This sequence joins TRBV3-1 (or the pseudogene TRBV3-2) and TRBJ1-1, with TRBD1 matching over 10 bases. J lost 1 base, V lost 4 bases, and 6 bases had no gene match. CDR3 length: 16 residues. Per the germline V gene, CDR1 is LGHDT and CDR2 is YNNKEL (reference sequence). Here the CDR3 reads CASSRLTGGPNTEAFF. CDR3 sequence (DNA): TGTGCCAGCAGCCGGCTGACAGGGGGCCCGAACACTGAAGCTTTCTTT.

This clone was seen a handful of times. This chain joins TRBV24-1 and TRBJ2-1, with D possibly matching TRBD2 (5 bases). The germline V gene encodes CDR1 KGHDR and CDR2 SFDVKD. Trimming left V 0 bases short and J 7 bases short, with 9 bases between. This CDR3 is built from 14 residues. For the CDR3, the DNA is TGTGCCACCAGTGATTTGAGCGGTTCTAATGAGCAGTTCTTC. Translation gives CATSDLSGSNEQFF.

The CDR3 reads CASSLETGSNSPLHF. CDR3 sequence (DNA): TGTGCCAGCAGCTTGGAGACAGGGAGTAATTCACCCCTCCACTTT. V gene TRBV11-3 combines with J gene TRBJ1-6; TRBD1 matches at 7 bases. The germline V gene has CDR1 SGHNT and CDR2 YENEEA. The J segment lost 6 bases and the V segment lost 3 bases, leaving 5 bases of the junction unmatched. CDR3 length: 15 amino acids.

This chain links TRBV6-5 with TRBJ2-4, with a tentative D call TRBD1 (6 bases). Germline CDR1 reads MNHEY; CDR2 reads SVGAGI. The CDR3 is 14 residues long. The V and J ends lost 8 bases and 0 bases respectively, with 11 bases between them. CDR3 loop: CASGQPLAKNIQYF. CDR3 DNA: TGTGCCAGCGGACAGCCATTAGCCAAAAACATTCAGTACTTC.

The V and J genes are TRBV7-9 and TRBJ1-2; 10 positions match TRBD1. V gave up 2 bases and J gave up 4 bases; unmatched junction bases: 7. Germline-derived CDR1 and CDR2 are SEHNR and FQNEAQ (reference sequence). The CDR3 is 16 residues long. The CDR3 reads CASSLSGGQGVYGYTF. The CDR3 nucleotides read TGTGCCAGCAGCTTATCAGGAGGACAGGGGGTCTATGGCTACACCTTC.

The chain uses TRBV3-1 (or the pseudogene TRBV3-2) and TRBJ2-2; TRBD2 matches 7 bases. The CDR3 spans 15 residues. Looked up from germline, CDR1 is LGHDT and CDR2 is YNNKEL (reference sequence). The V and J ends lost 6 bases and 0 bases, in that order; junction bases with no gene match: 4. The CDR3 coding sequence is TGTGCCAGCAGTCGTAGCGGGCCGAACACCGGGGAGCTGTTTTTT. Its translation is CASSRSGPNTGELFF.

The chain is built from TRBV5-1 and TRBJ1-1, with D unresolved. V was shortened by 1 base and J by 5 bases, with 9 bases between the two germline ends. This CDR3 is 13 amino acids long. Germline lookup yields CDR1 SGHRS and CDR2 YFSETQ. The CDR3, as DNA: TGCGCCAGCAGCTTGCCAGGAAATACTGAAGCTTTCTTT. It is translated as CASSLPGNTEAFF.

V gene TRBV5-1 combines with J gene TRBJ2-3, with a possible D match to TRBD1 (6 bases). This CDR3 is 15 amino acids long. The V end was cut by 5 bases, the J end by 0 bases, with 13 bases between. From germline, CDR1 is SGHRS and CDR2 YFSETQ. CDR3 bases: TGCGCCAGCAGGAATGGGGGCACTAGCACAGATACGCAGTATTTT. The encoded protein is CASRNGGTSTDTQYF.

The CDR3 DNA is TGTGCCAGCAGCTTGGCTCTCGGGGGTCAAGAGACCCAGTACTTC. This gives the protein CASSLALGGQETQYF. This chain connects TRBV5-8 to TRBJ2-5, with a possible D match to TRBD2 (6 bases). The V gene's germline CDR1 is SGHTS and CDR2 YDEGEE. Trimming took off 0 bases at V and 2 bases at J, with 11 bases between the two ends. The CDR3 runs to 15 residues.

This rearrangement joins TRBV3-1 (or the pseudogene TRBV3-2) to TRBJ2-7, with 10 bases fitting TRBD2. Germline values: CDR1 LGHDT, CDR2 YNNKEL (reference sequence). V was clipped by 4 bases and J by 4 bases; unmatched bases: 10. This CDR3 is 16 amino acids long. CDR3 in DNA: TGTGCCAGCAGCCGGCGCGGAGCGGGAGGGCCTTACGAGCAGTACTTC. It translates to CASSRRGAGGPYEQYF.

CDR3 DNA sequence: TGCGCCAGCAGCTTCTCCACAGGGAACACTGAAGCTTTCTTT. Its translation: CASSFSTGNTEAFF. The chain joins TRBV5-1 to TRBJ1-1, with D possibly TRBD1 on 5 matching bases. V lost 2 bases and J 1 base, leaving 9 bases between the germline ends. Germline V gene data show CDR1 as SGHRS and CDR2 as YFSETQ. This CDR3 comprises 14 residues.

This chain links TRBV19 with TRBJ2-7; possibly TRBD2 for D (5 bases). V lost 5 bases and J lost 0, with 14 bases in between. Per germline, CDR1 LNHDA and CDR2 SQIVND (reference sequence). The CDR3 has 15 residues. CDR3 coding DNA: TGTGCCAGTAGTTGGGAGTCCACAAGCTCCTACGAGCAGTACTTC. Residues: CASSWESTSSYEQYF. The whole variable domain, filled in from reference TRBV19 and TRBJ2-7, reads DGGITQSPKYLFRKEGQNVTLSCEQNLNHDAMYWYRQDPGQGLRLIYYSQIVNDFQKGDIAEGYSVSREKKESFPLTVTSAQKNPTAFYLCASSWESTSSYEQYFGPGTRLTVT.